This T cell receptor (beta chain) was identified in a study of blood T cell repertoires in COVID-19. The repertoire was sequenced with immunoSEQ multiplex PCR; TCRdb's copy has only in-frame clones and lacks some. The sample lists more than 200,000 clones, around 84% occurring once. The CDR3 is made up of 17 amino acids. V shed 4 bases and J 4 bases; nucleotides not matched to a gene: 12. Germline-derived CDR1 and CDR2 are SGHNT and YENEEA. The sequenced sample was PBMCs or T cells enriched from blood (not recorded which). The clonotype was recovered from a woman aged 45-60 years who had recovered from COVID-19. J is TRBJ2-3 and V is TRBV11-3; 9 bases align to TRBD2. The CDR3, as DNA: TGTGCCAGCAGCTCCGGTAGCGGGAGATCAGGGTCAGATACGCAGTATTTT. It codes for CASSSGSGRSGSDTQYF.